This record concerns one T cell receptor (beta chain) sequence. No antigen is known for it. The tumor samples were collected prior to definitive surgery or chemotherapy. The germline CDR1 and CDR2 sequences are KGHSH and LQKENI. The CDR3 extends over 15 amino acids. The germline V and J ends were trimmed by 5 bases and 0 bases, with 13 bases remaining between them. This sample is drawn from a study of high-grade serous ovarian cancer treatment subgroups. Study-level results: Same-patient tumor repertoires overlapped at about 0.095 to 0.85; different patients barely overlapped. Without spatial data, bulk sequencing limits insight into HGSC tumor diversity. Higher neoantigen levels went with greater TCR clonal relatedness.

Here immunoSEQ multiplex PCR was the method, and the copy in TCRdb shows in-frame clones only, minus some. The sample lists roughly 8,700 clones, 72% occurring once. The TCR comes from a human donor with high-grade serous ovarian cancer. The sequenced sample was tumor tissue. This rearrangement joins TRBV18 to TRBJ1-2; D might be TRBD1 (5 bases). The CDR3 sequence is CASSMQTATNYGYTF. The CDR3 coding sequence is TGTGCCAGCTCAATGCAGACAGCTACTAACTATGGCTACACCTTC.